The source of this T cell receptor (beta chain) is a study of T cell changes during pregnancy in multiple sclerosis. The CDR3 extends over 15 amino acids. The V gene lost 4 bases and the J gene lost 6 bases, with 16 bases spanning the gap. Per the germline V gene, CDR1 is SEHNR and CDR2 is FQNEAQ (reference sequence). Measured with immunoSEQ multiplex PCR; TCRdb has only the in-frame clones, and not every one. The top ten clones hold roughly 0.76% of a sample with some 57,000 clones, roughly nine tenths of them seen once. About this clone: The sample has other DNA sequences that encode this CDR3 too.

The sequence was obtained from a female donor with multiple sclerosis, enrolled in a pregnancy study. The input for sequencing was CD4+ T cells from peripheral blood mononuclear cells, taken in the first trimester of pregnancy. The chain uses TRBV7-9 and TRBJ1-5, with unresolved D. The chain's CDR3 is CASSSRTARGQPQHF. Here the CDR3 DNA reads TGTGCCAGCAGCTCCAGGACTGCCCGGGGTCAGCCCCAGCATTTT.